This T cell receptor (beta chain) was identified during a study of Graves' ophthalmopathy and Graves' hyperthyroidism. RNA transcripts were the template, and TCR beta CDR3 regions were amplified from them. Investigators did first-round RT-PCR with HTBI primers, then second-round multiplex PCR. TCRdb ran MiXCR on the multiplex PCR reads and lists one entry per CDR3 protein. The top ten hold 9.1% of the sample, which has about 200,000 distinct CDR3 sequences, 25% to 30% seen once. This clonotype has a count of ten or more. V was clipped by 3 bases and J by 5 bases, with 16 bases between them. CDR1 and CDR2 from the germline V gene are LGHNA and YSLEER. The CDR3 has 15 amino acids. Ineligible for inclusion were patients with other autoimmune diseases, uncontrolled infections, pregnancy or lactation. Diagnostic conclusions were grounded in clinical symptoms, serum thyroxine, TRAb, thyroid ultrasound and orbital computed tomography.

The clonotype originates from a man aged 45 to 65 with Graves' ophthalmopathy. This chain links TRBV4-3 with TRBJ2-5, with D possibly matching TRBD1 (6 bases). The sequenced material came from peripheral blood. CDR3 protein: CASSQGRGPAETQYF. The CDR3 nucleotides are TGCGCCAGCAGCCAGGGCAGGGGTCCGGCGGAGACCCAGTACTTC.